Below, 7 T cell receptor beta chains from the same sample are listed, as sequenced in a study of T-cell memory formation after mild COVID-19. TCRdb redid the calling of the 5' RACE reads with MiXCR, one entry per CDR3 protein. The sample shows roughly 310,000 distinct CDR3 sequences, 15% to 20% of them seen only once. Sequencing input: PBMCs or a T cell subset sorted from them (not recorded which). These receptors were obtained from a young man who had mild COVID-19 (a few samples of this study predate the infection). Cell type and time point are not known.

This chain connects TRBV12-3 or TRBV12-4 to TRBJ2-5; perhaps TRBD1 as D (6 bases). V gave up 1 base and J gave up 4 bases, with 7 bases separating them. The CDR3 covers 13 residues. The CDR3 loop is CASSLGGPETQYF. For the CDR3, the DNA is TGTGCCAGCAGTTTAGGGGGGCCAGAGACCCAGTACTTC.

Written as DNA, the CDR3 is TGTGCCAGCCGGCGACTAGCGGGGGTCTATGAGCAGTTCTTC. Translated, it gives CASRRLAGVYEQFF. The chain is built from TRBV12-3 or TRBV12-4 and TRBJ2-1; TRBD2 matches at 12 bases. V gave up 8 bases and J gave up 8 bases; unmatched junction bases: 7. The CDR3 sequence is 14 residues long.

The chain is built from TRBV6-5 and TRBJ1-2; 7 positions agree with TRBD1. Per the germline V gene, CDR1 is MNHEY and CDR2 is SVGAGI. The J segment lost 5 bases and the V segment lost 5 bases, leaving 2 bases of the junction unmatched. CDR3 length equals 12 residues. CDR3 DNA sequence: TGTGCCAGCAGTGAGACAGGGTATGGCTACACCTTC. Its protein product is CASSETGYGYTF.

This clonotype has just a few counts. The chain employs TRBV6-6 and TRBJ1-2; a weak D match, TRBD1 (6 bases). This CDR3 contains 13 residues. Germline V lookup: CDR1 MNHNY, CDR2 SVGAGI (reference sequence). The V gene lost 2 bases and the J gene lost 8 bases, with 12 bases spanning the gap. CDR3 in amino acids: CASSYRVGQGYTF. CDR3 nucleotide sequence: TGTGCCAGCAGTTACAGGGTGGGACAAGGCTACACCTTC.

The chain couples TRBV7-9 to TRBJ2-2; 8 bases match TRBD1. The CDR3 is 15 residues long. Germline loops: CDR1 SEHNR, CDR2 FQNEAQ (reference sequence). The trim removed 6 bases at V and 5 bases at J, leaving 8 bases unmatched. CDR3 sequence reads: CASRPGQGSTGELFF. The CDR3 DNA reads TGTGCCAGCAGACCAGGACAGGGAAGTACCGGGGAGCTGTTTTTT. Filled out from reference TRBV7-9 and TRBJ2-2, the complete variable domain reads DTGVSQNPRHKITKRGQNVTFRCDPISEHNRLYWYRQTLGQGPEFLTYFQNEAQLEKSRLLSDRFSAERPKGSFSTLEIQRTEQGDSAMYLCASRPGQGSTGELFFGEGSRLTVL.

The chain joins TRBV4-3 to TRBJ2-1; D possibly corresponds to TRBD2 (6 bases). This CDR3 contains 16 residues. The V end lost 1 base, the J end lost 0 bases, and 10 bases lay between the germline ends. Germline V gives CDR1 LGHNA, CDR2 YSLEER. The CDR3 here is CASSQGAGSSYNEQFF. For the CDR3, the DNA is TGCGCCAGCAGCCAAGGTGCGGGGAGCTCCTACAATGAGCAGTTCTTC.

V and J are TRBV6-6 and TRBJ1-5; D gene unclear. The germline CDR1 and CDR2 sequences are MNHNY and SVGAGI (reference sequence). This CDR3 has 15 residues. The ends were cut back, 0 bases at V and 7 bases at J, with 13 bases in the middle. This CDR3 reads CASSYSYENGQPQHF. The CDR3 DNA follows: TGTGCCAGCAGTTACTCGTACGAAAACGGGCAGCCCCAGCATTTT.